This T cell receptor beta chain was documented in a study of cytomegalovirus exposure and HLA in healthy donors. The study, taken as a whole, reports: Among TCR beta chains of equal frequency, HLA-associated ones were more clonally expanded in a later analysis.

Per the germline V gene, CDR1 is MNHNS and CDR2 is SASEGT. This CDR3 region has 13 residues. Trimming removed 5 bases at V and 1 base at J, with 8 bases between. Regarding this clone: Its antigen is unknown.

A multiplex PCR was run with 60 Vbeta primers and 13 Jbeta primers. Assay used: immunoSEQ multiplex PCR; TCRdb lists only in-frame clones, some missing. This table holds roughly 250,000 clones, roughly 86% found once. This clonotype was sampled from a woman in her forties in good health and CMV-seropositive. The rearrangement uses TRBV6-1 and TRBJ1-1; D ambiguous. Material: PBMCs. As DNA, the CDR3 is TGTGCCAGCAGTTTGAGAGAGAACACTGAAGCTTTCTTT. The encoded protein is CASSLRENTEAFF.